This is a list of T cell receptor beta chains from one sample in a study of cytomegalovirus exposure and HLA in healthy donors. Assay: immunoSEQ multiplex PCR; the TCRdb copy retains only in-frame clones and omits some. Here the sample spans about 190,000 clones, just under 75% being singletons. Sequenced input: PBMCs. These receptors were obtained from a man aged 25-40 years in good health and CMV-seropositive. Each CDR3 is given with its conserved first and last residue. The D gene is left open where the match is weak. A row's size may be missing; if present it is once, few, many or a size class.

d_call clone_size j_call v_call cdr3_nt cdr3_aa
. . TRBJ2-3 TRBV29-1 TGCAGCGCCCGGACAGTTAGCACAGATACGCAGTATTTT CSARTVSTDTQYF
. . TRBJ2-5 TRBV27 TGTGCCAGCAGTTTAAATGTCGGTGAAGAGACCCAGTACTTC CASSLNVGEETQYF
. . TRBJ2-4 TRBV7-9 TGTGCCAGCAGCTTAGAACGTCGGGGGGCCAAAAACATTCAGTACTTC CASSLERRGAKNIQYF
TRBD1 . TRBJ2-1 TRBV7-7 TGTGCTAGCAGCAAAATTACCGGGACAGGGGGCTTAAATGAGCAGTTCTTC CASSKITGTGGLNEQFF
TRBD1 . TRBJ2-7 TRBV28 TGTGCCAGCAGCAACGCAGGGGGCGCGGGTTGGGAGCAGTACTTC CASSNAGGAGWEQYF
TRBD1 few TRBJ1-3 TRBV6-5 TGTGCCAGCAGTTACGGGACAGGCTCTGGAAACACCATATATTTT CASSYGTGSGNTIYF
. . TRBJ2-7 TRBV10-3 TGTGCCATCAGCCGCGGCGGGACGAACTCCTACGAGCAGTACTTC CAISRGGTNSYEQYF
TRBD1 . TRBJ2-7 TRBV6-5 TGTGCCAGCCGACAGGGGGCCTACGAGCAGTACTTC CASRQGAYEQYF
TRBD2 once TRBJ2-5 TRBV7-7 TGTGCTAGCAGCTTAGACGGGAGGGGGCAAGAGACCCAGTACTTC CASSLDGRGQETQYF
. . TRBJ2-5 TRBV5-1 TGCGCCAGCGGAAAGCGGACAGGGAGGGAAGAGACCCAGTACTTC CASGKRTGREETQYF